The 26 T cell receptor beta chains reported below all come from one sample, sequenced in a study of T cells expressing NK-cell markers. TCRdb processed the 5' RACE reads again and assigns one entry to each CDR3 protein, with no DNA. The table counts more than 250,000 distinct CDR3 sequences; 0.39% lies in the top ten. The sample was blood T cells: a sorted CD56 or NKG2C T cell subset, CD4+ or CD8+ T cells, or bulk PBMC T cells (not recorded which). The origin of the receptors is a man aged 18 to 35 in good health.

The chain carries TRBV20-1 and TRBJ2-7; TCRdb's D call, TRBD1, is unchecked because there is no DNA. The germline gives CDR1 DFQATT, CDR2 SNEGSKA (reference sequence). The CDR3 extends over 14 amino acids. The CDR3 reads CSARAPLVSYEQYF.

The rearrangement uses TRBV3-1 and TRBJ2-2; checking the TCRdb D call of TRBD1 is not possible without DNA. In germline, CDR1 is LGHDT, CDR2 YNNKEL (reference sequence). The CDR3 contains 14 residues. The CDR3 spells CASSQPRGTGELFF.

The chain recombines TRBV5-5 with TRBJ1-4. CDR3 length: 16 residues. In germline, CDR1 is SGHKS, CDR2 YYEKEE (reference sequence). This chain's CDR3 is CASSLLQNLQNEKLFF.

The J gene is TRBJ1-4, the V gene TRBV5-1. Looked up from germline, CDR1 is SGHRS and CDR2 is YFSETQ. CDR3 length: 15 residues. Here the CDR3 reads CASSLEFGYREKLFF.

The chain is built from TRBV20-1 and TRBJ2-5; TCRdb lists TRBD2, though no DNA is available to test this call. The V gene's germline CDR1 is DFQATT and CDR2 SNEGSKA (reference sequence). This CDR3 is built from 14 residues. The chain's CDR3 is CSATQREPGETQYF.

The CDR3 loop reads CSAAKQGRGETQYF. The chain employs TRBV20-1 and TRBJ2-5; TCRdb outputs TRBD2, but without DNA this stays unchecked. This CDR3 region has 14 residues. CDR1 is DFQATT, CDR2 SNEGSKA, per germline (reference sequence).

The chain joins TRBV20-1 to TRBJ2-5; TCRdb outputs TRBD1, but without DNA this stays unchecked. This CDR3 is built from 16 residues. The germline V gene has CDR1 DFQATT and CDR2 SNEGSKA (reference sequence). The CDR3: CSARDGYRDRQETQYF.

V and J are TRBV27 and TRBJ2-4. The CDR3 loop spans 13 amino acids. Germline V gene data show CDR1 as MNHEY and CDR2 as SMNVEV (reference sequence). The CDR3 sequence is CASSFLAKNIQYF.

The CDR3 region is CASSPTGQTMNTEAFF. This sequence joins TRBV9 and TRBJ1-1; without DNA, the TCRdb call of TRBD1 cannot be checked. The CDR3 is 16 residues long. Germline CDR1 SGDLS, CDR2 YYNGEE.

The gene calls are TRBV20-1 and TRBJ2-3; TCRdb calls TRBD1, which cannot be checked without DNA. Germline V gene lookup returns CDR1 DFQATT and CDR2 SNEGSKA (reference sequence). This CDR3 region has 14 residues. The chain's CDR3 is CSALDTAYTDTQYF.

The chain links TRBV5-1 to TRBJ1-1. Germline values: CDR1 SGHRS, CDR2 YFSETQ. This CDR3 is 13 amino acids long. The CDR3 loop reads CASSLANQDEAFF.

J is TRBJ2-3 and V is TRBV24-1; TCRdb selects TRBD2, and the lack of DNA leaves this call unchecked. The length of the CDR3 is 15 residues. Germline-derived CDR1 and CDR2 are KGHDR and SFDVKD. The CDR3 here is CATSDLGGPTDTQYF.

The chain recombines TRBV7-8 with TRBJ2-2; there is no DNA to check the TCRdb D call of TRBD2. The germline V gene has CDR1 SGHVS and CDR2 FQNEAQ. The CDR3 sequence is 16 residues long. The CDR3 sequence is CASPPRLGLGTGELFF.

The genes are TRBV7-3 and TRBJ2-1; lacking DNA, the TRBD1 call made by TCRdb goes unchecked. The CDR3 spans 13 residues. The germline V gene has CDR1 SGHTA and CDR2 FQGTGA. The CDR3 spells CASSVGGHNEQFF.

The chain links TRBV12-3 or TRBV12-4 to TRBJ2-5; TCRdb lists TRBD2, though no DNA is available to test this call. The CDR3 covers 15 residues. CDR3: CASSFGSGAQETQYF.

V and J are TRBV11-3 and TRBJ2-5; TCRdb reports TRBD1, a call that lacks DNA to check it against. The CDR3 contains 14 residues. CDR1 is SGHNT and CDR2 is YENEEA in the germline V gene. The chain's CDR3 is CASSLSTLRETQYF.

The chain has TRBV20-1 and TRBJ1-2. The CDR3 runs 13 residues. Germline V gives CDR1 DFQATT, CDR2 SNEGSKA (reference sequence). The chain's CDR3 is CSARDLEGNGYTF.

This chain connects TRBV18 to TRBJ2-1; TCRdb reports TRBD2, a call that lacks DNA to check it against. Looked up from germline, CDR1 is KGHSH and CDR2 is LQKENI. The CDR3 runs to 14 residues. This chain's CDR3 is CASAFKREGRPQFF. The whole variable domain, remainder taken from reference TRBV18 and TRBJ2-1, is NAGVMQNPRHLVRRRGQEARLRCSPMKGHSHVYWYRQLPEEGLKFMVYLQKENIIDESGMPKERFSAEFPKEGPSILRIQQVVRGDSAAYFCASAFKREGRPQFFGPGTRLTVL.

CDR3 protein: CASSQPKLRNTQYF. The rearrangement uses TRBV3-1 and TRBJ2-3. CDR1 is LGHDT and CDR2 is YNNKEL in the germline V gene (reference sequence). The CDR3 length is 14 residues.

The CDR3 sequence is CASSWAGGFQETQYF. The chain recombines TRBV6-5 with TRBJ2-5; with no DNA, the TCRdb D assignment of TRBD2 cannot be verified. The CDR3 contains 15 residues. Germline assignment: CDR1 MNHEY and CDR2 SVGAGI.

CDR3: CASSLGDRGRNEQFF. This chain uses TRBV12-3 or TRBV12-4 with TRBJ2-1; TCRdb returns TRBD1, unconfirmable since there is no DNA. This CDR3 has 15 residues.

V is TRBV7-8 and J is TRBJ2-7; TCRdb names TRBD2, which stays unverified in the absence of DNA. The germline CDR1 and CDR2 sequences are SGHVS and FQNEAQ. The CDR3 length is 16 residues. CDR3 loop: CASSLVEGRSSYEQYF.

The V gene is TRBV12-3 or TRBV12-4, the J gene TRBJ1-1. The CDR3 spans 15 residues. The CDR3: CASSLAGRMNTEAFF.

The CDR3 is CASSEAAGGDTQYF. This sequence joins TRBV2 and TRBJ2-3. Germline V gene data show CDR1 as SNHLY and CDR2 as FYNNEI. The CDR3 is 14 amino acids.

The chain uses TRBV28 and TRBJ2-5; TCRdb's D call of TRBD1 is untestable without DNA. This CDR3 comprises 16 residues. Per the germline V gene, CDR1 is MDHEN and CDR2 is SYDVKM. The CDR3 region is CASSPQGGGRWETQYF.

The gene calls are TRBV7-2 and TRBJ2-3. CDR1 and CDR2 from the germline V gene are SGHTA and FQGNSA. This CDR3 contains 13 residues. This CDR3 reads CASSVSGSNTQYF.